This TCR beta chain was recovered during a study of blood T cells in healthy people across ages. The use of a sample-barcoded 5' primer and a J-beta primer mix characterized a second PCR of roughly 7 to 12 cycles. TCRdb recomputed calls from the 5' RACE reads with MiXCR, one row per CDR3 protein. The sample lists 650,000 to 800,000 distinct CDR3 sequences, roughly 44% occurring once. Germline V CDR1 and CDR2: SNHLY, FYNNEI. V lost 9 bases and J 4 bases, leaving 12 bases between the germline ends. CDR3 length equals 12 residues. This chain links TRBV2 with TRBJ1-2; unclear D gene. This receptor was taken from a man aged 60 to 75 in good health. The sequencing sample was made of blood. The CDR3 DNA reads as TGTGCCAGGGACGGCAGACTCTATGGCTACACCTTC. Its protein is CARDGRLYGYTF.